This TCR beta chain derives from a study of T cells in Graves' hyperthyroidism and ophthalmopathy. RNA transcripts yielded amplified TCR beta CDR3 regions. First-round RT-PCR targeting the TCR CDR3 was performed with the HTBI primer set. TCRdb reprocessed the multiplex PCR reads with MiXCR, giving one entry per CDR3 protein. The repertoire holds roughly 570,000 distinct CDR3 sequences, about a sixth seen once, with approximately 7% in the top ten. The CDR3 sequence is 14 residues long. With V trimmed by 3 bases and J by 0 bases, 5 bases remained unmatched. From germline, CDR1 is DFQATT and CDR2 SNEGSKA (reference sequence). This clonotype occurred many times.

The chain uses TRBV20-1 and TRBJ2-7; TRBD2 matches at 7 bases. This receptor was taken from a woman under 40 with Graves' hyperthyroidism. The specimen sequenced was blood. The CDR3 sequence is CSARLSGNSYEQYF. The CDR3 nucleotides read TGCAGTGCTAGGCTAAGCGGGAACTCCTACGAGCAGTACTTC.